The 25 T cell receptor beta chains given below trace back to one sample, sequenced in a study of early T cells in non-severe SARS-CoV-2 infection. TCRdb analysed the 5' RACE reads with MiXCR anew, one entry per CDR3 protein. Among approximately 71,000 distinct CDR3 sequences listed, around 12% were seen once. Material: whole blood. The receptors come from an adult who was a healthcare worker with PCR-confirmed SARS-CoV-2 infection or an uninfected control (not recorded which).

This clonotype was counted many times. A junction boundary mismatches the germline segment, possibly from a read error. The V gene is TRBV6-6, the J gene TRBJ2-7, with 9 nucleotides matching TRBD1. Germline V gene lookup returns CDR1 MNHNY and CDR2 SVGAGI (reference sequence). This CDR3 spans 11 amino acids. The CDR3 region is CASSYGDRVAF. CDR3 coding DNA: TGTGCCAGCAGTTACGGGGACAGGGTGGCCTTC.

The chain uses TRBV6-1 and TRBJ2-4; D remains unclear. Germline V gene data show CDR1 as MNHNS and CDR2 as SASEGT. Trimming left V 3 bases short and J 10 bases short, with 19 bases between. CDR3 length equals 15 residues. The CDR3 reads CASSDLGQPKGIQYF. CDR3 coding DNA: TGTGCCAGCAGTGACTTAGGGCAACCCAAAGGGATTCAGTACTTC.

The chain is built from TRBV10-2 and TRBJ2-1; 8 positions match TRBD2. This CDR3 is 14 amino acids long. Germline CDR1 WSHSY, CDR2 SAAADI. Trimming took 8 bases from V and 5 from J; bases not matched to a gene: 8. In DNA form, the CDR3 reads TGCGCCAGCCGTATAGCGGGGTTAGACAATGAGCAGTTCTTC. This encodes CASRIAGLDNEQFF.

V is TRBV29-1 and J is TRBJ1-4; D is undetermined. The CDR3 has 11 residues. Germline CDR1 reads SQVTM; CDR2 reads ANQGSEA. Between the trimmed V and J ends, which lost 4 bases and 2 bases, there was a span of 2 bases. CDR3 sequence: CSVATNEKLFF. The CDR3 bases are TGCAGCGTTGCCACTAATGAAAAACTGTTTTTT.

This clonotype was seen at least ten times. The chain uses TRBV19 and TRBJ2-7, with D unresolved. With 5 bases removed from V and 0 bases from J, the gap between germline ends came to 11 bases. The CDR3 consists of 14 residues. Germline assignment: CDR1 LNHDA and CDR2 SQIVND (reference sequence). CDR3 coding DNA: TGTGCCAGTAGTGACCAATTCAGCTCCTACGAGCAGTACTTC. Residues: CASSDQFSSYEQYF.

This clonotype was observed many times. This chain uses TRBV7-9 with TRBJ2-7; 8 bases map to TRBD2. The germline V gene has CDR1 SEHNR and CDR2 FQNEAQ (reference sequence). V shed 5 bases, J shed 2 bases, and the junction held 11 bases outside the gene matches. This CDR3 is 16 amino acids long. In DNA form, the CDR3 reads TGTGCCAGCAGCCCATATGGCGGGGGGCCAACCTACGAGCAGTACTTC. Translated, it gives CASSPYGGGPTYEQYF.

Points on this clonotype: Because it lacks the conserved phenylalanine or tryptophan at the end, this CDR3 is likely a read error. CDR3: CASSFGTVQETQYS. The CDR3 DNA follows: TGTGCCAGCAGCTTTGGGACAGTCCAAGAGACCCAGTACTCC. This chain uses TRBV7-9 with TRBJ2-5, with 7 nucleotides matching TRBD1. The CDR3 contains 14 residues. V was pared by 3 bases and J by 1 base, with 2 bases of the junction left unmatched. Germline-derived CDR1 and CDR2 are SEHNR and FQNEAQ (reference sequence).

This clonotype was counted many times. The chain couples TRBV19 to TRBJ2-7; 12 bases align to TRBD1. The CDR3 has 15 amino acids. CDR1 is LNHDA and CDR2 is SQIVND in the germline V gene (reference sequence). Germline trimming cut 5 bases from V and 7 bases from J; bases unmatched to any gene: 9. The CDR3 region is CASSPPGTGGEEQYF. In DNA, the CDR3 is TGTGCCAGTAGTCCCCCGGGGACAGGGGGCGAGGAGCAGTACTTC.

The rearrangement joins TRBV5-6 to TRBJ2-3; 9 bases match TRBD1. This CDR3 is 16 amino acids long. J was trimmed by 2 bases and V by 4 bases; bases with no gene match: 8. Germline V CDR1 and CDR2: SGHDT, YYEEEE. The CDR3 is CASSQRGTGYTDTQYF. CDR3 in DNA: TGTGCCAGCAGCCAACGAGGGACAGGGTACACAGATACGCAGTATTTT.

The table lists this clonotype with a few counts. At one end, the junction sequence differs from germline, possibly due to a read error. This sequence joins TRBV29-1 and TRBJ1-6; D is unclear. The CDR3 has 14 residues. The V gene's germline CDR1 is SQVTM and CDR2 ANQGSEA. The CDR3 DNA follows: TGCAGCGTTCAAGACGTAACTGATAATTCACCCCTCCACTTT. Protein product: CSVQDVTDNSPLHF.

This clonotype has a handful of counts. The rearrangement uses TRBV27 and TRBJ1-6; D remains unclear. V gave up 3 bases and J gave up 7 bases, with 13 bases separating them. Germline loops: CDR1 MNHEY, CDR2 SMNVEV (reference sequence). The CDR3 loop spans 15 amino acids. This CDR3 is CASSFLTEGNSPLHF. The CDR3 bases are TGTGCCAGCAGTTTCCTGACGGAGGGAAATTCACCCCTCCACTTT.

The J gene is TRBJ2-3, the V gene TRBV24-1, with TRBD1 identical over 7 bases. Germline-derived CDR1 and CDR2 are KGHDR and SFDVKD. CDR3 length equals 14 residues. The trim removed 6 bases at V and 6 bases at J, leaving 8 bases unmatched. The CDR3 here is CATSLTGALDTQYF. The DNA of the CDR3 is TGTGCCACCAGTCTTACAGGGGCGTTGGATACGCAGTATTTT.

The chain combines TRBV29-1 with TRBJ1-2; no firm D call. CDR3 length: 14 residues. Trimming removed 2 bases at V and 3 bases at J, with 13 bases between. The germline V gene encodes CDR1 SQVTM and CDR2 ANQGSEA. CDR3 DNA sequence: TGCAGCGTTGAATCCGGGTCTGGGCACTATGGCTACACCTTC. This codes for CSVESGSGHYGYTF.

The chain has TRBV5-5 and TRBJ1-1; D not certain. Between the trimmed V and J ends, which lost 4 bases and 0 bases, there was a span of 10 bases. Germline V lookup: CDR1 SGHKS, CDR2 YYEKEE (reference sequence). This CDR3 is 14 amino acids long. CDR3 sequence (DNA): TGTGCCAGCAGCCTGCCTGGTTTGAACACTGAAGCTTTCTTT. Translated, it gives CASSLPGLNTEAFF.

Ten or more counts support this clonotype. The rearrangement joins TRBV5-1 to TRBJ2-5; 7 bases align to TRBD2. Germline-derived CDR1 and CDR2 are SGHRS and YFSETQ. This CDR3 has 16 residues. The V and J ends lost 4 bases and 5 bases, in that order; junction bases with no gene match: 14. CDR3 nucleotides: TGCGCCAGCAGCCCGGAAGACGGGAGGCCGGGGGAGACCCAGTACTTC. Protein: CASSPEDGRPGETQYF.

The chain combines TRBV13 with TRBJ2-3, with 8 positions matching TRBD1. The CDR3 consists of 14 residues. The V and J ends lost 5 bases and 2 bases, in that order; junction bases with no gene match: 3. Germline loops: CDR1 PRHDT, CDR2 FYEKMQ (reference sequence). CDR3 region: CASSEDRATDTQYF. The CDR3 DNA sequence: TGTGCCAGCAGCGAGGACAGGGCCACAGATACGCAGTATTTT.

This clonotype was seen repeatedly, ten times or more. The chain links TRBV7-9 to TRBJ2-2; D might be TRBD2 (6 bases). Per the germline V gene, CDR1 is SEHNR and CDR2 is FQNEAQ (reference sequence). Trimming shortened V by 5 bases and J by 3 bases, and 13 bases separated the two germline ends. This CDR3 has 15 amino acids. CDR3 amino acids: CASSQGTYYTGELFF. The CDR3 region has the DNA TGTGCCAGCAGCCAAGGGACTTATTACACCGGGGAGCTGTTTTTT.

There are many counts of this clonotype. The CDR3 DNA reads as TGTGCCAGCAGTGCACCATCGGGGGGGGCAGAGACCCAGTACTTC. Its translation is CASSAPSGGAETQYF. This chain links TRBV6-2 or TRBV6-3 with TRBJ2-5; 8 nucleotides align to TRBD2. The V segment lost 5 bases and the J segment 4 bases; nucleotides outside the gene matches: 9. Germline CDR1 reads MNHEY; CDR2 reads SVGEGT. The CDR3 extends over 15 amino acids.

This chain connects TRBV24-1 to TRBJ1-2; D unresolved. Looked up from germline, CDR1 is KGHDR and CDR2 is SFDVKD. Deletions cut 2 bases from V and 2 bases from J, with 5 bases between. The CDR3 is 13 residues long. As DNA, the CDR3 is TGTGCCACCAGTGATTGGGCAAACTATGGCTACACCTTC. Protein: CATSDWANYGYTF.

This clonotype was seen a handful of times. This chain uses TRBV5-5 with TRBJ1-1; no clear D. From germline, CDR1 is SGHKS and CDR2 YYEKEE (reference sequence). Between the trimmed V and J ends, which lost 1 base and 3 bases, there was a span of 10 bases. The CDR3 contains 14 residues. CDR3 residues: CASSLTGLYTEAFF. CDR3 in DNA: TGTGCCAGCAGCTTGACCGGGTTATACACTGAAGCTTTCTTT.

This clonotype was counted many times. The chain joins TRBV7-9 to TRBJ1-1; TRBD1 is a possible D gene (5 bases). Germline CDR1 is SEHNR and CDR2 is FQNEAQ (reference sequence). CDR3 size: 15 residues. Trimming took 9 bases from V and 3 from J, leaving 20 bases between them. The CDR3 loop is CASRPQRGTDTEAFF. The CDR3 DNA reads TGTGCCAGTCGTCCACAGCGGGGGACGGACACTGAAGCTTTCTTT.

This clonotype was counted many times. The chain links TRBV29-1 to TRBJ2-4, with D perhaps being TRBD1 or TRBD2 (5 bases each). Germline V gene data show CDR1 as SQVTM and CDR2 as ANQGSEA. V was shortened by 6 bases and J by 2 bases, with 14 bases between the two germline ends. This CDR3 has 14 amino acids. The CDR3 coding sequence is TGCAGCGTCTTCACCGGGACCTCCAAAAACATTCAGTACTTC. This gives the protein CSVFTGTSKNIQYF.

This clonotype was seen ten or more times. The chain carries TRBV6-6 and TRBJ2-1; D is unclear. From germline, CDR1 is MNHNY and CDR2 SVGAGI (reference sequence). V was trimmed by 7 bases and J by 2 bases, leaving 9 bases between them. This CDR3 is 13 amino acids long. Here the CDR3 reads CASTTTAYNEQFF. CDR3 DNA: TGTGCCAGCACTACTACGGCCTACAATGAGCAGTTCTTC.

The chain carries TRBV12-3 or TRBV12-4 and TRBJ1-1, with D hard to call. The CDR3 covers 15 residues. Trimming left V 4 bases short and J 1 base short, with 13 bases between. The CDR3 coding sequence is TGTGCCAGCAGTTATCGGGAGAGTTCGAACACTGAAGCTTTCTTT. Amino acids: CASSYRESSNTEAFF.

In the case of this clonotype: A much more abundant neighbour one base away suggests this may be a read error. The rearrangement uses TRBV7-9 and TRBJ1-2, with 9 bases identical to TRBD1. The CDR3 is made up of 14 amino acids. CDR1 and CDR2 (germline): SEHNR, FQNEAQ (reference sequence). CDR3 coding DNA: TGTGCCAACAGCTCCGGGACAGGGACCTATGGCTACACCTTC. It specifies CANSSGTGTYGYTF.